The entry below describes one T cell receptor (beta chain). The time point was: patch test 2, 6 weeks after DPC sensitization. Treatment meaning: therapeutic diphenylcyclopropenone sensitization with weekly scalp DPC. One entry per CDR3 protein, called by TCRdb with MiXCR from the RACE reads. The data contain approximately 85,000 distinct CDR3 sequences, 10% of them singletons. This entry is derived from a study of human T cells and chemical hapten exposure. The germline V gene has CDR1 SGHTA and CDR2 FQGNSA. The V end was cut by 3 bases, the J end by 5 bases, with 10 bases between. The CDR3 totals 13 residues.

The starting material was whole blood, obtained in connection with sensitization to the hapten diphenylcyclopropenone (DPC). The chain joins TRBV7-2 to TRBJ2-5; D unresolved. The origin of this receptor is a woman in her 30s with alopecia areata. Some clones in this sample may be carry-over from other donors' samples. The CDR3: CASSFGSLETQYF. CDR3 in DNA: TGTGCCAGCAGCTTCGGCTCCTTGGAGACCCAGTACTTC.